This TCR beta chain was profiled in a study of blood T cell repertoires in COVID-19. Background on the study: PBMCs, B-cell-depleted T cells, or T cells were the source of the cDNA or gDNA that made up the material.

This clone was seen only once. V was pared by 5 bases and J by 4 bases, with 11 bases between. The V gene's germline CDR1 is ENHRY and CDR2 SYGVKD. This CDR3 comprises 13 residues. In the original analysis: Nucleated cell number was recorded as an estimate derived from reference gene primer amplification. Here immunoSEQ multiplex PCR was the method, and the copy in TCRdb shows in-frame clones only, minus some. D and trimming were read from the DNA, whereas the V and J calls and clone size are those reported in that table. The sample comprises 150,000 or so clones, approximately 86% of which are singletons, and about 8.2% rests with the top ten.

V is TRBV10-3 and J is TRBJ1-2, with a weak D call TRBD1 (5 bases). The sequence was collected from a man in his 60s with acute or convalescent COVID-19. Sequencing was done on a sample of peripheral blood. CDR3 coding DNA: TGTGCCATCAGTTCGGGGGTGGGCTATGGCTACACCTTC. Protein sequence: CAISSGVGYGYTF.